The 15 T cell receptor beta chains in this list originate from one sample, sequenced in a study of cytomegalovirus exposure and HLA in healthy donors. Both 60 Vbeta primers and 13 Jbeta primers went into the PCR. Profiled with immunoSEQ multiplex PCR; TCRdb holds only in-frame clones, not every one. The sample lists some 100,000 clones; 65% to 75% were seen once. What was sequenced was PBMCs. All receptors derive from a woman aged 18-29 years in good health and CMV-seropositive.

This clone was observed a single time. V gene TRBV19 combines with J gene TRBJ1-2; TRBD1 matches 7 bases. V trimming: 8 bases; J trimming: 0 bases; junction bases outside the gene matches: 3. The CDR3 has 13 amino acids. CDR1 LNHDA and CDR2 SQIVND come from the germline V gene (reference sequence). The CDR3 protein is CASRDRTNYGYTF. DNA for the CDR3: TGTGCCAGTCGGGACAGAACTAACTATGGCTACACCTTC.

The V and J genes are TRBV27 and TRBJ2-7; D is perhaps TRBD1 (6 bases). CDR1 is MNHEY, CDR2 SMNVEV, per germline (reference sequence). The V gene lost 0 bases and the J gene lost 4 bases, with 13 bases spanning the gap. The length of the CDR3 is 15 residues. CDR3 amino acids: CASSLSTGSAYEQYF. Written as DNA, the CDR3 is TGTGCCAGCAGTTTATCCACAGGGTCAGCATACGAGCAGTACTTC.

This chain connects TRBV7-3 to TRBJ2-1; 11 bases map to TRBD2. J lost 15 bases, V lost 5 bases, and 18 bases had no gene match. Germline V gene data show CDR1 as SGHTA and CDR2 as FQGTGA. The CDR3 is made up of 16 amino acids. CDR3 in DNA: TGTGCCAGCAGCGCCCAGACTAGCGGGATCCCCTTTATGCCGTTCTTC. It is translated as CASSAQTSGIPFMPFF.

The gene calls are TRBV7-8 and TRBJ1-5, with D perhaps TRBD1 (6 bases). Deletions cut 7 bases from V and 7 bases from J, with 17 bases between. Germline V gene data show CDR1 as SGHVS and CDR2 as FQNEAQ. The CDR3 is made up of 14 amino acids. CDR3 bases: TGTGCCAGCACCAAGGGGAGGGGGAGACAGCCCCAGCATTTT. Translating gives CASTKGRGRQPQHF. Together with reference TRBV7-8 and TRBJ1-5, the CDR3 gives the full variable domain: GAGVSQSPRYKVAKRGQDVALRCDPISGHVSLFWYQQALGQGPEFLTYFQNEAQLDKSGLPSDRFFAERPEGSVSTLKIQRTQQEDSAVYLCASTKGRGRQPQHFGDGTRLSIL.

The chain carries TRBV6-1 and TRBJ2-7; 8 bases fit TRBD1. With V trimmed by 6 bases and J by 1 base, 8 bases remained unmatched. The CDR3 runs 15 residues. The germline gives CDR1 MNHNS, CDR2 SASEGT. CDR3: CASRMTGDVSYEQYF. Written as DNA, the CDR3 is TGTGCCAGCAGGATGACAGGGGACGTATCCTACGAGCAGTACTTC.

J is TRBJ1-5 and V is TRBV18; tentative D call: TRBD1 (5 bases). The CDR3 runs to 13 residues. The germline gives CDR1 KGHSH, CDR2 LQKENI. The germline V and J ends were trimmed by 4 bases and 3 bases, with 7 bases remaining between them. The CDR3 nucleotides are TGTGCCAGCTCACGACAGACCAATCAGCCCCAGCATTTT. Translated: CASSRQTNQPQHF.

There are a few counts of this clone. The chain joins TRBV28 to TRBJ2-5; 11 bases match TRBD2. This CDR3 is 16 amino acids long. CDR1 MDHEN and CDR2 SYDVKM come from the germline V gene. Unmatched junction bases numbered 9, after V lost 4 bases and J lost 5 bases. CDR3 sequence (DNA): TGTGCCAGCAGTTCCCTTAGCGGGAGGGCCGGGGAGACCCAGTACTTC. Translation: CASSSLSGRAGETQYF. Full variable domain (rest looked up from reference TRBV28 and TRBJ2-5): DVKVTQSSRYLVKRTGEKVFLECVQDMDHENMFWYRQDPGLGLRLIYFSYDVKMKEKGDIPEGYSVSREKKERFSLILESASTNQTSMYLCASSSLSGRAGETQYFGPGTRLLVL.

About this clone itself: Because the CDR3 is missing its conserved closing phenylalanine or tryptophan, this is likely a read error. CDR3 protein: CASSSRDYGYTS. CDR3 DNA: TGTGCCAGCAGCTCCAGGGACTATGGCTACACCTCC. The chain links TRBV5-4 to TRBJ1-2; maybe TRBD1 (5 bases). The V end was cut by 3 bases, the J end by 3 bases, with 6 bases between. The CDR3 is 12 residues long. CDR1 and CDR2 from the germline V gene are SGHNT and YYREEE (reference sequence).

V usage is TRBV5-1 and J usage is TRBJ2-1; the match to TRBD2 covers 13 bases. The CDR3 is 15 amino acids. Germline loops: CDR1 SGHRS, CDR2 YFSETQ. Unmatched junction bases numbered 6, after V lost 4 bases and J lost 8 bases. Written as DNA, the CDR3 is TGCGCCAGCAGCCCGGGACTAGCGGGAACGTATGAGCAGTTCTTC. It yields the protein CASSPGLAGTYEQFF.

V is TRBV27 and J is TRBJ1-1; D is perhaps TRBD1 (6 bases). V lost 3 bases, J lost 7 bases, and 9 bases lay in between. Looked up from germline, CDR1 is MNHEY and CDR2 is SMNVEV (reference sequence). This CDR3 comprises 12 residues. In DNA form, the CDR3 reads TGTGCCAGCAGTTTGGGGGCCGGTGAAGCTTTCTTT. Residues: CASSLGAGEAFF.

This clone was recorded a few times. A junction boundary mismatches the germline segment, possibly from a read error. CDR3: CASSFLLGTSELF. For the CDR3, the DNA is TGTGCCAGCAGCTTTCTCCTGGGGACTAGCGAACTCTTC. The rearrangement uses TRBV7-9 and TRBJ2-1, with TRBD2 identical over 10 bases. Germline V gene sequence: CDR1 SEHNR, CDR2 FQNEAQ (reference sequence). CDR3 size: 13 residues.

V and J are TRBV7-6 and TRBJ2-7; D is perhaps TRBD1 (5 bases). Trimming took off 0 bases at V and 6 bases at J, with 9 bases between the two ends. The CDR3 has 13 residues. Germline lookup yields CDR1 SGHVS and CDR2 FNYEAQ. The CDR3, as DNA: TGTGCCAGCAGCTTAGCAACAGGTGCCGAGCAGTACTTC. This gives the protein CASSLATGAEQYF.

V usage is TRBV28 and J usage is TRBJ2-4, with 7 bases lining up with TRBD2. With V trimmed by 6 bases and J by 1 base, 3 bases remained unmatched. CDR1 and CDR2 from the germline V gene are MDHEN and SYDVKM. This CDR3 spans 14 amino acids. In DNA form, the CDR3 reads TGTGCCAGCAGGCCCGGGGGGGCCAAAAACATTCAGTACTTC. Translating gives CASRPGGAKNIQYF.

The rearrangement links TRBV19 to TRBJ1-5; tentative D call: TRBD1 (5 bases). This CDR3 contains 15 residues. V dropped 5 bases and J dropped 3 bases, with 14 bases sitting between them. The germline gives CDR1 LNHDA, CDR2 SQIVND (reference sequence). This CDR3 reads CASSAEGQDNQPQHF. CDR3 sequence (DNA): TGTGCCAGTAGTGCGGAGGGGCAGGACAATCAGCCCCAGCATTTT.

J is TRBJ2-7 and V is TRBV10-1, with TRBD1 as a possible D gene (6 bases). Trimming shortened V by 3 bases and J by 6 bases, and 12 bases separated the two germline ends. In germline, CDR1 is WNHNN, CDR2 SYGVQD (reference sequence). The CDR3 covers 13 residues. The CDR3 nucleotides are TGCGCCAGCAGTGAAGGACAGAGAGGCGAGCAGTACTTC. This gives the protein CASSEGQRGEQYF.